Listed here are 25 T cell receptor beta chains from one sample, sequenced in a study of T cell responses to AZD1222 COVID-19 vaccine (dated by TCRdb to about 2021). The library was made by the immunoSEQ multiplex PCR assay. TCRdb carries this immuneACCESS record with in-frame sequences only. Its versions omit some clonotypes, under half of them owing to an unresolved V gene in the studies checked, with the rest unexplained. Within this sample are under 200,000 clones, with 91% of them counted one time only. Approximately 2% of the sample belongs to the ten largest clones. The time point label corresponds to: baseline before first vaccination. Material: peripheral blood, obtained on day 0 of AZD1222 vaccination. These receptors all come from an adult in good health.

The gene calls are TRBV9 and TRBJ2-1; TRBD1 agrees at 7 bases. The junction had 5 bases not matched to a gene; V was cut back by 3 bases and J by 8 bases. CDR3 size: 13 residues. CDR1 SGDLS and CDR2 YYNGEE come from the germline V gene. CDR3 loop: CASSAGTVDEQFF. The CDR3 DNA reads TGTGCCAGCAGCGCGGGGACAGTGGATGAGCAGTTCTTC.

The rearrangement links TRBV5-1 to TRBJ1-2, with 8 bases matching TRBD1. Germline V gene lookup returns CDR1 SGHRS and CDR2 YFSETQ. CDR3 size: 14 residues. J lost 8 bases, V lost 4 bases, and 10 bases had no gene match. The CDR3 region is CASSDEQGAVGYTF. The CDR3 coding sequence is TGCGCCAGCAGCGACGAGCAGGGGGCGGTCGGCTACACCTTC.

The CDR3 protein is CASSTPPSPLHF. Here the CDR3 DNA reads TGTGCCAGCAGCACTCCCCCTTCACCCCTCCACTTT. The rearrangement uses TRBV5-4 and TRBJ1-6; D ambiguous. With 4 bases removed from V and 9 bases from J, the gap between germline ends came to 8 bases. The CDR3 extends over 12 amino acids. Germline-derived CDR1 and CDR2 are SGHNT and YYREEE (reference sequence).

The chain is built from TRBV6-2 or TRBV6-3 and TRBJ1-5, with D maybe TRBD1 (5 bases). CDR1 and CDR2 from the germline V gene are MNHEY and SVGEGT. The ends were cut back, 0 bases at V and 2 bases at J, with 17 bases in the middle. There are 18 residues in the CDR3. The CDR3 loop is CASSYSPVAGIGNQPQHF. The CDR3 nucleotides read TGTGCCAGCAGTTACTCGCCGGTGGCAGGGATAGGCAATCAGCCCCAGCATTTT.

The chain couples TRBV28 to TRBJ1-6; no clear D gene. The CDR3 consists of 14 residues. Germline lookup yields CDR1 MDHEN and CDR2 SYDVKM. Trimming took off 8 bases at V and 10 bases at J, with 18 bases between the two ends. The CDR3 region has the DNA TGTGCCAGCCTTGAATCGGACCCAAACTCACCCCTCCACTTT. Translation gives CASLESDPNSPLHF.

The chain recombines TRBV2 with TRBJ2-1; D not resolved. The V and J ends lost 6 bases and 4 bases respectively, with 13 bases between them. From germline, CDR1 is SNHLY and CDR2 FYNNEI. The length of the CDR3 is 14 residues. CDR3 in amino acids: CASRGWYGYNEQFF. For the CDR3, the DNA is TGTGCCAGCAGAGGATGGTACGGTTACAATGAGCAGTTCTTC.

This clone has a handful of counts. The chain carries TRBV7-3 and TRBJ2-2, with 13 bases fitting TRBD2. V trimming: 2 bases; J trimming: 7 bases; junction bases outside the gene matches: 4. The germline CDR1 and CDR2 sequences are SGHTA and FQGTGA. The length of the CDR3 is 16 residues. The CDR3: CASSLGLAGVVGELFF. CDR3 nucleotides: TGTGCCAGCAGCTTAGGACTAGCGGGAGTGGTCGGGGAGCTGTTTTTT.

The chain links TRBV27 to TRBJ1-4; D is undetermined. The CDR3 contains 14 residues. Germline V gene data show CDR1 as MNHEY and CDR2 as SMNVEV (reference sequence). Trimming left V 3 bases short and J 4 bases short, with 9 bases between. CDR3 sequence (DNA): TGTGCCAGCAGTTTCGGCCTTAGTAATGAAAAACTGTTTTTT. Protein product: CASSFGLSNEKLFF.

V is TRBV6-2 or TRBV6-3 and J is TRBJ2-3; no firm D call. Germline CDR1 is MNHEY and CDR2 is SVGEGT. Trimming left V 6 bases short and J 0 bases short, with 10 bases between. CDR3 size: 14 residues. The CDR3 DNA follows: TGTGCCAGCAGCTCAGGAGTTAGCACAGATACGCAGTATTTT. It codes for CASSSGVSTDTQYF.

The V call is TRBV27, the J call TRBJ1-2; TRBD1 is a possible D gene (5 bases). V gave up 2 bases and J gave up 2 bases, with 12 bases separating them. CDR1 is MNHEY and CDR2 is SMNVEV in the germline V gene (reference sequence). The length of the CDR3 is 15 residues. In nucleotides, the CDR3 is TGTGCCAGCAGTTTAGGACGGTGGGGCAACTATGGCTACACCTTC. It is translated as CASSLGRWGNYGYTF.

V and J are TRBV10-3 and TRBJ2-7, with D uncertain. V lost 7 bases, J lost 4 bases, and 8 bases lay in between. The CDR3 covers 11 residues. CDR1 ENHRY and CDR2 SYGVKD come from the germline V gene. The CDR3 DNA reads TGTGCCATCACCGACTTGTACGAGCAGTACTTC. It is translated as CAITDLYEQYF.

The chain links TRBV7-2 to TRBJ2-7; 10 bases align to TRBD1. The CDR3 is 13 amino acids. The ends lost 10 bases at V and 1 base at J; junction bases unmatched: 4. Germline V gives CDR1 SGHTA, CDR2 FQGNSA. The CDR3 nucleotides are TGTGCCATCCGGGACAGGGGTTCCTACGAGCAGTACTTC. Encoded protein: CAIRDRGSYEQYF.

This chain joins TRBV10-3 and TRBJ1-1; a weak D match, TRBD1 (5 bases). V was shortened by 6 bases and J by 0 bases, with 11 bases between the two germline ends. CDR3 size: 14 residues. Germline CDR1 and CDR2: ENHRY and SYGVKD. Written as DNA, the CDR3 is TGTGCCATCAGGACCGGGGGGTTGAACACTGAAGCTTTCTTT. Its protein product is CAIRTGGLNTEAFF.

The rearrangement joins TRBV7-3 to TRBJ1-1; D unclear. There are 13 residues in the CDR3. Germline lookup yields CDR1 SGHTA and CDR2 FQGTGA. Trimming took off 5 bases at V and 4 bases at J, with 11 bases between the two ends. The CDR3 reads CASSKDVGTEAFF. CDR3 coding DNA: TGTGCCAGCAGCAAGGACGTAGGCACTGAAGCTTTCTTT.

The V call is TRBV15, the J call TRBJ2-7; D is unresolved. Germline V gives CDR1 LNHNV, CDR2 YYDKDF (reference sequence). The CDR3 has 14 amino acids. V shed 1 base and J shed 2 bases, with 9 bases lying between them. The CDR3 sequence: CATSRVASAYEQYF. The CDR3 coding sequence is TGTGCCACCAGCAGAGTGGCGAGCGCCTACGAGCAGTACTTC.

With regard to this clone: This specimen includes other DNA sequences encoding the same CDR3. The chain links TRBV6-5 to TRBJ1-1; the D is unclear. Germline CDR1 and CDR2: MNHEY and SVGAGI. Trimming cost V 3 bases and J 5 bases, with 7 bases left between them. This CDR3 is built from 12 residues. CDR3 bases: TGTGCCAGCAGTTATCTCGGGACTGAAGCTTTCTTT. The encoded protein is CASSYLGTEAFF.

This clone was detected only a few times. The chain is built from TRBV30 and TRBJ1-2, with TRBD1 matching over 8 bases. Germline values: CDR1 GTSNPN, CDR2 SVGIG (reference sequence). V trimming: 5 bases; J trimming: 4 bases; junction bases outside the gene matches: 3. This CDR3 is built from 12 residues. The CDR3 sequence: CAWGTGGYGYTF. For the CDR3, the DNA is TGTGCCTGGGGTACAGGGGGCTATGGCTACACCTTC.

The chain links TRBV7-9 to TRBJ1-4, with TRBD1 identical over 8 bases. The junction had 9 bases not matched to a gene; V was cut back by 11 bases and J by 7 bases. Germline CDR1 reads SEHNR; CDR2 reads FQNEAQ (reference sequence). The CDR3 totals 13 residues. The CDR3 bases are TGTGCCGGCGCCAGGGGGCTGTCTGAAAAACTGTTTTTT. This encodes CAGARGLSEKLFF.

The chain is built from TRBV3-1 (or the pseudogene TRBV3-2) and TRBJ1-2; a weak D match, TRBD1 (5 bases). The V and J ends lost 2 bases and 0 bases respectively, with 10 bases between them. The germline V gene has CDR1 LGHDT and CDR2 YNNKEL (reference sequence). The CDR3 spans 15 residues. DNA of the CDR3: TGTGCCAGCAGCCAACTGACAGATTCTAACTATGGCTACACCTTC. Translated, it gives CASSQLTDSNYGYTF.

V gene TRBV19 combines with J gene TRBJ2-2; D remains unclear. This CDR3 contains 11 residues. V lost 5 bases and J lost 8, with 6 bases in between. Germline V gives CDR1 LNHDA, CDR2 SQIVND (reference sequence). The CDR3 DNA sequence: TGTGCCAGTAGTTTTAGGGGGGAGCTGTTTTTT. Translating it yields CASSFRGELFF.

The chain joins TRBV2 to TRBJ1-4; the D is unclear. V lost 4 bases, J lost 8 bases, and 14 bases lay in between. CDR3 length: 14 amino acids. Germline loops: CDR1 SNHLY, CDR2 FYNNEI. The CDR3 here is CASSVSLSWEKLFF. The CDR3 DNA reads as TGTGCCAGCAGTGTTTCTCTTTCTTGGGAAAAACTGTTTTTT.

The chain recombines TRBV19 with TRBJ2-1, with D hard to call. This CDR3 is 15 amino acids long. Trimming shortened V by 2 bases and J by 0 bases, and 8 bases separated the two germline ends. CDR1 and CDR2 (germline): LNHDA, SQIVND (reference sequence). For the CDR3, the DNA is TGTGCCAGTAGTATAATCTTACTCTCCTACAATGAGCAGTTCTTC. It encodes CASSIILLSYNEQFF.

V and J are TRBV5-6 and TRBJ2-7, with TRBD2 identical over 10 bases. This CDR3 region has 15 residues. Trimming removed 1 base from V and 1 base from J; junction bases left unmatched: 2. Germline assignment: CDR1 SGHDT and CDR2 YYEEEE. The CDR3 DNA sequence: TGTGCCAGCAGCTTGACTAGCGGGATTTCCTACGAGCAGTACTTC. It translates to CASSLTSGISYEQYF.

V and J are TRBV5-1 and TRBJ2-5; D not resolved. Germline V lookup: CDR1 SGHRS, CDR2 YFSETQ. The CDR3 spans 13 residues. The germline V and J ends were trimmed by 1 base and 4 bases, with 8 bases remaining between them. The CDR3: CASSLYRPETQYF. In DNA, the CDR3 is TGCGCCAGCAGCTTGTACAGACCAGAGACCCAGTACTTC. Full variable domain (outside the CDR3, taken from reference TRBV5-1 and TRBJ2-5): KAGVTQTPRYLIKTRGQQVTLSCSPISGHRSVSWYQQTPGQGLQFLFEYFSETQRNKGNFPGRFSGRQFSNSRSEMNVSTLELGDSALYLCASSLYRPETQYFGPGTRLLVL.

The chain links TRBV30 to TRBJ1-5, with 7 bases that match TRBD1. Germline assignment: CDR1 GTSNPN and CDR2 SVGIG (reference sequence). The CDR3 runs 15 residues. V was clipped by 4 bases and J by 6 bases; unmatched bases: 12. The chain's CDR3 is CAWIPRQGRGQPQHF. The DNA of the CDR3 is TGTGCCTGGATACCCAGACAGGGTAGGGGTCAGCCCCAGCATTTT.